The rows below give T cell receptor beta chains drawn from one sample of a study of T cells in Graves' hyperthyroidism and ophthalmopathy. TCRdb ran MiXCR on the multiplex PCR reads and lists one entry per CDR3 protein. The sample lists approximately 610,000 distinct CDR3 sequences; approximately 14% were seen once. Material: blood. The receptor source for this set is a woman aged 40 to 49 with Graves' ophthalmopathy. Each CDR3 is given with its conserved first and last residue. D genes are given only for firm matches. A clone size is listed for some rows: how often the clone was seen (once, few, many), or a class if it is expanded.

clone_size j_call v_call d_call cdr3_aa cdr3_nt
many TRBJ1-1 TRBV30 - CAWSDRPHWAEAFF TGTGCCTGGAGTGATCGTCCTCACTGGGCTGAAGCTTTCTTT
- TRBJ2-5 TRBV2 TRBD1 CASSSGQGVETQYF TGTGCCAGCAGTTCGGGACAGGGGGTTGAGACCCAGTACTTC
- TRBJ2-2 TRBV6-1 - CASRTQGPGELFF TGTGCCAGCAGAACACAGGGACCCGGGGAGCTGTTTTTT
- TRBJ2-5 TRBV24-1 TRBD1 CATGDRAQTQYF TGTGCCACCGGCGACAGGGCTCAGACCCAGTACTTC
- TRBJ2-5 TRBV12-3/TRBV12-4 TRBD2 CASSSTIAGDFQETQYF TGTGCCAGCAGTTCCACAATAGCGGGGGACTTCCAAGAGACCCAGTACTTC
many TRBJ2-7 TRBV28 TRBD2 CASSPNRGLAMEQYF TGTGCCAGCAGTCCCAACAGGGGACTAGCGATGGAGCAGTACTTC
- TRBJ2-7 TRBV28 - CASRGTELYEQYF TGTGCCAGCAGAGGGACGGAACTTTACGAGCAGTACTTC
few TRBJ2-2 TRBV2 - CASSPPGPNTGELFF TGTGCCAGCAGTCCCCCAGGTCCAAACACCGGGGAGCTGTTTTTT
few TRBJ2-4 TRBV6-1 - CASSGSGTGQNIQYF TGTGCCAGCAGCGGGTCCGGGACGGGTCAAAACATTCAGTACTTC
many TRBJ2-7 TRBV18 - CASSPGESYEQYF TGTGCCAGCTCACCAGGTGAATCCTACGAGCAGTACTTC
many TRBJ2-2 TRBV24-1 - CATSGEGRGTGELFF TGTGCCACCAGTGGGGAAGGTCGAGGCACCGGGGAGCTGTTTTTT
many TRBJ2-7 TRBV28 - CASSLVSGIPYEQYF TGTGCCAGCAGTTTGGTTTCAGGGATCCCCTACGAGCAGTACTTC
- TRBJ2-5 TRBV6-4 - CASSYSRGDETQYF TGTGCCAGCAGTTACTCGAGAGGGGACGAGACCCAGTACTTC
many TRBJ2-5 TRBV11-3 - CASSLDLDYQETQYF TGTGCCAGCAGCTTAGATTTGGACTACCAAGAGACCCAGTACTTC
many TRBJ1-1 TRBV19 - CASSIGSPEAFF TGTGCCAGTAGTATCGGCAGCCCTGAAGCTTTCTTT
many TRBJ2-7 TRBV6-2/TRBV6-3 - CASSYGRAVEQYF TGTGCCAGCAGTTATGGTAGGGCAGTCGAGCAGTACTTC
few TRBJ2-7 TRBV11-3 - CASSLLGARDEQYF TGTGCCAGCAGCTTATTGGGGGCTCGGGACGAGCAGTACTTC
many TRBJ2-4 TRBV27 - CASSLSRAGNIQYF TGTGCCAGCAGTTTATCCAGGGCGGGCAACATTCAGTACTTC
many TRBJ2-7 TRBV15 - CATSRDRGLGPQEQYF TGTGCCACCAGCAGAGATAGAGGACTTGGACCCCAGGAGCAGTACTTC
many TRBJ1-3 TRBV12-3/TRBV12-4 - CASSRDGGNTIYF TGTGCCAGCAGCCGGGACGGTGGAAACACCATATATTTT
many TRBJ2-4 TRBV15 TRBD2 CATAGDENIQYF TGTGCCACAGCGGGAGACGAAAACATTCAGTACTTC
many TRBJ2-7 TRBV6-5 - CASSSTPNAYEQYF TGTGCCAGCAGTTCCACCCCTAATGCCTACGAGCAGTACTTC
many TRBJ1-1 TRBV20-1 TRBD1 CSAYVGGESVNTEAFF TGCAGTGCTTACGTAGGGGGCGAGAGCGTGAACACTGAAGCTTTCTTT
few TRBJ2-7 TRBV6-1 - CASRATEEDEQYF TGTGCCAGCAGGGCCACCGAGGAAGACGAGCAGTACTTC
- TRBJ1-1 TRBV6-1 - CASSERVRGRLAMNTEAFF TGTGCCAGCAGTGAAAGGGTCCGGGGGAGACTCGCCATGAACACTGAAGCTTTCTTT
many TRBJ2-5 TRBV4-1 TRBD1 CASSQGQEETQYF TGTGCCAGCTCCCAGGGACAGGAGGAGACCCAGTACTTC
many TRBJ2-3 TRBV3-1 - CASSQDPQGDTQYF TGTGCCAGCAGCCAAGATCCCCAAGGAGATACGCAGTATTTT
many TRBJ2-4 TRBV11-2 TRBD2 CASSLGTSGRWDIQYF TGTGCCAGCAGTCTTGGCACTAGCGGGAGGTGGGACATTCAGTACTTC
many TRBJ2-5 TRBV7-3 TRBD1 CASSAAPGQGETQYF TGTGCCAGCAGCGCTGCCCCGGGACAGGGAGAGACCCAGTACTTC
many TRBJ2-5 TRBV27 - CASSLKGLPGETQYF TGTGCCAGCAGTCTGAAGGGACTCCCGGGAGAGACCCAGTACTTC
many TRBJ2-7 TRBV6-2/TRBV6-3 - CASSDLEVPDEQYF TGTGCCAGCAGCGACCTGGAAGTCCCCGACGAGCAGTACTTC
many TRBJ1-1 TRBV7-9 - CASSLDSGANTEAFF TGTGCCAGCAGCTTAGATTCGGGGGCGAACACTGAAGCTTTCTTT
- TRBJ1-3 TRBV4-1 - CASSQDGTVGNTIYF TGCGCCAGCAGCCAAGATGGGACGGTTGGAAACACCATATATTTT
many TRBJ2-7 TRBV20-1 - CSAMAYEQYF TGCAGTGCTATGGCCTACGAGCAGTACTTC
many TRBJ2-4 TRBV20-1 - CSARDRGDASKNIQYF TGCAGTGCTAGAGATAGGGGGGATGCGAGCAAAAACATTCAGTACTTC
once TRBJ2-6 TRBV6-1 TRBD2 CASSALGGAGANVLTF TGTGCCAGCAGTGCCCTTGGGGGGGCTGGGGCCAACGTCCTGACTTTC
many TRBJ2-7 TRBV28 - CASSLLGNNYEQYF TGTGCCAGCAGTTTATTAGGTAATAACTACGAGCAGTACTTC
many TRBJ2-7 TRBV7-2 TRBD2 CASSPGGSGYEQYF TGTGCCAGCAGCCCGGGGGGGTCGGGATACGAGCAGTACTTC
- TRBJ2-2 TRBV20-1 TRBD2 CSARDTVSGSWLTGELFF TGCAGTGCTAGAGATACGGTTAGCGGGAGTTGGCTTACCGGGGAGCTGTTTTTT
many TRBJ2-7 TRBV28 - CASSGGGYEQYF TGTGCCAGCAGTGGGGGTGGGTACGAGCAGTACTTC